The clone carrying this T cell receptor beta chain showed up just a few times. Antigen: not known. Germline V gives CDR1 LNHNV, CDR2 YYDKDF (reference sequence). V lost 4 bases and J lost 6, with 19 bases in between. The CDR3 has 17 residues. MiXCR was run by TCRdb on the RT-PCR reads, yielding one entry per CDR3 protein. The table lists roughly 650,000 distinct CDR3 sequences, 14% of them singletons. These data come from a study of response to subunit inactivated influenza vaccine. General study results and limits: New T cells are recruited in small numbers by each seasonal influenza vaccination, according to the authors' suggestion.

The chain couples TRBV15 to TRBJ1-6; TRBD1 might be the D (6 bases). Here the sequenced sample was PBMCs from blood, taken 14 to 15 days before vaccination. The clonotype was recovered from a middle-aged man who received an inactivated influenza vaccine. CDR3 region: CATSTKGGRALNSPLHF. Written as DNA, the CDR3 is TGTGCCACCAGCACAAAGGGGGGACGGGCCCTTAATTCACCCCTCCACTTT.